This TCR beta chain was identified in a study of graft-versus-host responses after intestinal transplantation. As for the study in general: Grafts were multivisceral, liver-intestinal, or isolated intestinal. The study gave all recipients anti-thymocyte globulin induction, then tacrolimus and steroids for 2 to 3 years. Study-level points and caveats: Levels of circulating GvH clones at their peak were associated with early post-transplant HvG declines. Researchers found GvH clones in recipient marrow, and some showed up first in ileum or blood.

A word on this clone: Its antigen is currently unknown.

The repertoire was sequenced with immunoSEQ multiplex PCR; TCRdb's copy has only in-frame clones and lacks some. Here the sample spans about 41,000 clones, around 96% being singletons. Germline values: CDR1 SGHAT, CDR2 FQNNGV. V shed 1 base, J shed 8 bases, and the junction held 5 bases outside the gene matches. The CDR3 length is 15 residues. The source was unstimulated CD8+ T cells sorted from spleen or lymph node cells, collected before transplant. This sequence was found in a human donor who was the organ donor for an intestinal transplant. J is TRBJ2-1 and V is TRBV11-2, with 10 nucleotides matching TRBD2. The CDR3 coding sequence is TGTGCCAGCAGCTTAGTACTAGCGGGATTCGATGAGCAGTTCTTC. It encodes CASSLVLAGFDEQFF.